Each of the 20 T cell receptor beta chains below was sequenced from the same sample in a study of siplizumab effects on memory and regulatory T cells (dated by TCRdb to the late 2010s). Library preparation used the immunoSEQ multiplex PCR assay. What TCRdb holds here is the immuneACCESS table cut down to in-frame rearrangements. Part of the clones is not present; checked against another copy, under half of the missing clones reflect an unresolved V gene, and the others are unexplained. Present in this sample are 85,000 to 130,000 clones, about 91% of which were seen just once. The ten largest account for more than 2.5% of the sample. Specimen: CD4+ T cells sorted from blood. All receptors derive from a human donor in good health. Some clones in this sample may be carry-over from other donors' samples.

CDR3 nucleotide sequence: TGCGCCAGCAGCCAAGGCCCTCTAGTGCTCCAAGAGACCCAGTACTTC. Encoded protein: CASSQGPLVLQETQYF. The chain is built from TRBV4-1 and TRBJ2-5; no clear D gene. Germline CDR1 and CDR2: MGHRA and YSYEKL. Trimming pared 1 base from V and 1 base from J, leaving 13 bases between. The CDR3 loop spans 16 amino acids.

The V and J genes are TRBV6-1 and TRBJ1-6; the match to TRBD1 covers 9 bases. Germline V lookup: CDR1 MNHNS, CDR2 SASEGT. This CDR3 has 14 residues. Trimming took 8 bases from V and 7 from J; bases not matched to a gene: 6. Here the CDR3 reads CASDRDRVNSPLHF. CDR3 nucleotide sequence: TGTGCCAGCGATCGGGACAGGGTGAATTCACCCCTCCACTTT.

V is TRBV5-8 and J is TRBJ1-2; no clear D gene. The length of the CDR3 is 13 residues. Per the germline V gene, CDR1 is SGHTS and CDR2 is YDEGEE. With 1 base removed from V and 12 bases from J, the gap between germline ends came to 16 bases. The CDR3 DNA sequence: TGTGCCAGCAGCTTGAGCGGTGTTCCGTTTAACACCTTC. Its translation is CASSLSGVPFNTF. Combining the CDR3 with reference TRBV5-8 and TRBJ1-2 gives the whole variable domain EAGVTQSPTHLIKTRGQQATLRCSPISGHTSVYWYQQALGLGLQFLLWYDEGEERNRGNFPPRFSGRQFPNYSSELNVNALELEDSALYLCASSLSGVPFNTFGSGTRLTVV.

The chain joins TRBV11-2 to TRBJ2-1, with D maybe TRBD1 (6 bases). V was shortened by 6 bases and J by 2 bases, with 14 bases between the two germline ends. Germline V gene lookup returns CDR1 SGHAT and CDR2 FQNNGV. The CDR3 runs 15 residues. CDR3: CASRIAGEPYNEQFF. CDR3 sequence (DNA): TGTGCCAGCAGGATAGCAGGGGAACCCTACAATGAGCAGTTCTTC.

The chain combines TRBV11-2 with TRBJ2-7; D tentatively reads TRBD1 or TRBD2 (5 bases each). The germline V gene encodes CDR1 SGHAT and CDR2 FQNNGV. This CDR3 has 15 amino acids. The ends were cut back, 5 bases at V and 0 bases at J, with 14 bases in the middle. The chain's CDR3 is CASSRGRILSYEQYF. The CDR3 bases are TGTGCCAGCAGCCGGGGACGGATACTCTCCTACGAGCAGTACTTC.

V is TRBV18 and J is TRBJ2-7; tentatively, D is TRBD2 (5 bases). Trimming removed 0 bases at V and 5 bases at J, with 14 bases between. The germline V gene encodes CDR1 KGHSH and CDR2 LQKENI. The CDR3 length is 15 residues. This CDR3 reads CASSPPLTNVNEQYF. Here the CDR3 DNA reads TGTGCCAGCTCACCACCGCTGACTAATGTAAACGAGCAGTACTTC. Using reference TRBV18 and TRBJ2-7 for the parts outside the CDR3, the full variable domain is NAGVMQNPRHLVRRRGQEARLRCSPMKGHSHVYWYRQLPEEGLKFMVYLQKENIIDESGMPKERFSAEFPKEGPSILRIQQVVRGDSAAYFCASSPPLTNVNEQYFGPGTRLTVT.

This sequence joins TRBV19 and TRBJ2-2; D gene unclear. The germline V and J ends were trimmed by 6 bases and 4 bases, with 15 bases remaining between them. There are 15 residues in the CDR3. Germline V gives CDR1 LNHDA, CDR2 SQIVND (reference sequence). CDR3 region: CASRSARTVTGELFF. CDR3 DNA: TGTGCCAGTAGAAGTGCACGGACCGTCACCGGGGAGCTGTTTTTT.

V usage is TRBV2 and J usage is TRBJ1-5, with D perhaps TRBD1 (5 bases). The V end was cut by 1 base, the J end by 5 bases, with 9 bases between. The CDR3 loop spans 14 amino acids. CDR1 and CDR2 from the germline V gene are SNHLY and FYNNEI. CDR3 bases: TGTGCCAGCAGTGAAGAAAGGGGTTATCAGCCCCAGCATTTT. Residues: CASSEERGYQPQHF.

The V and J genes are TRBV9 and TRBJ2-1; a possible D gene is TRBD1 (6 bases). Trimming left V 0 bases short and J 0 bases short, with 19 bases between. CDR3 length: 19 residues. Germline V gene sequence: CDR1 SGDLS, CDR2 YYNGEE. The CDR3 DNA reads TGTGCCAGCAGCGTAGGTCCCATTAAGCAGGGGTCCTCCTACAATGAGCAGTTCTTC. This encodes CASSVGPIKQGSSYNEQFF.

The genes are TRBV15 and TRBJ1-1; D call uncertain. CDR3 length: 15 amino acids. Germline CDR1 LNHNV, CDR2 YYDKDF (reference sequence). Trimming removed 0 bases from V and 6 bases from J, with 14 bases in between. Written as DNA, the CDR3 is TGTGCCACCAGCAGAGAACGGGATTCATATGCTGAAGCTTTCTTT. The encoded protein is CATSRERDSYAEAFF.

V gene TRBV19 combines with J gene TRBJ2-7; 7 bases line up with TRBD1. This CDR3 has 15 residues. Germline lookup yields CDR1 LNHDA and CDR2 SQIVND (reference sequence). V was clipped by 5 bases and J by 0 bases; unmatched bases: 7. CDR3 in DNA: TGTGCCAGTAGTTTGGACAGGACCTCCTCCTACGAGCAGTACTTC. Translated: CASSLDRTSSYEQYF.

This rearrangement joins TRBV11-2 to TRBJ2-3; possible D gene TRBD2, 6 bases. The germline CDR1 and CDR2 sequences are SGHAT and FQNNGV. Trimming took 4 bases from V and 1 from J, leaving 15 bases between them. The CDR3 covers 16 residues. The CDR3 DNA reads TGTGCCAGCAGCTCCCCGCCGGGAGCCCGCACAGATACGCAGTATTTT. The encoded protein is CASSSPPGARTDTQYF.

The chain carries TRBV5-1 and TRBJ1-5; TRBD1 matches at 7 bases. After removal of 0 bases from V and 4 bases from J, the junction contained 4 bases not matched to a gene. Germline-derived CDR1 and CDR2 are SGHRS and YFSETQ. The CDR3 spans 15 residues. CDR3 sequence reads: CASSLAGTENQPQHF. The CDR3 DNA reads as TGCGCCAGCAGCTTGGCCGGGACAGAAAATCAGCCCCAGCATTTT.

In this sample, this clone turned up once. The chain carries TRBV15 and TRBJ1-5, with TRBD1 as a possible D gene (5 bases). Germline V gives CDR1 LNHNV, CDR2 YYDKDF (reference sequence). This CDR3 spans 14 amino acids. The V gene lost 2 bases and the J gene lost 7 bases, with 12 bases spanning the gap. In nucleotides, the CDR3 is TGTGCCACCAGCAGACCAGGGTCTCGACAGCCCCAGCATTTT. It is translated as CATSRPGSRQPQHF.

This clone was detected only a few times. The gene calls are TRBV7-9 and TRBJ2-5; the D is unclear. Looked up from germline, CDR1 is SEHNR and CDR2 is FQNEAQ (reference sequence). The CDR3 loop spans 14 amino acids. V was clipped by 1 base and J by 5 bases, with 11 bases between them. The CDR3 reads CASSLGARWETQYF. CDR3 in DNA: TGTGCCAGCAGCTTAGGGGCCCGATGGGAGACCCAGTACTTC. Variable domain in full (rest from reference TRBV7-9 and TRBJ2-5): DTGVSQNPRHKITKRGQNVTFRCDPISEHNRLYWYRQTLGQGPEFLTYFQNEAQLEKSRLLSDRFSAERPKGSFSTLEIQRTEQGDSAMYLCASSLGARWETQYFGPGTRLLVL.

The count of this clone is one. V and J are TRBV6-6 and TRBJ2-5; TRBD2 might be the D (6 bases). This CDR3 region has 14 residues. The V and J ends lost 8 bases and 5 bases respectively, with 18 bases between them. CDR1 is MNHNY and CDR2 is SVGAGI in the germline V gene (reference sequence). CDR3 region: CASRGLTRGETQYF. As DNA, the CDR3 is TGTGCCAGCCGGGGCCTCACTCGGGGGGAGACCCAGTACTTC.

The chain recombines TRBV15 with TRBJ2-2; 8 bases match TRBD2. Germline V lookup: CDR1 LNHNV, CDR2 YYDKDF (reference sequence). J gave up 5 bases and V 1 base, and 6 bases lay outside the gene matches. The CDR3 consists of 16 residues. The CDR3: CATSRAGGVGTGELFF. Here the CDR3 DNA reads TGTGCCACCAGCAGAGCCGGGGGGGTTGGAACCGGGGAGCTGTTTTTT.

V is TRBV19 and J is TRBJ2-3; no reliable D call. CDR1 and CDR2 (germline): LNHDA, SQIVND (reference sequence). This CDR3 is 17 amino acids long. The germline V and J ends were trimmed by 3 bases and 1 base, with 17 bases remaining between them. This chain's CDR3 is CASSIGRSKIGTDTQYF. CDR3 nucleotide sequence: TGTGCCAGTAGTATTGGAAGGAGCAAAATCGGCACAGATACGCAGTATTTT.

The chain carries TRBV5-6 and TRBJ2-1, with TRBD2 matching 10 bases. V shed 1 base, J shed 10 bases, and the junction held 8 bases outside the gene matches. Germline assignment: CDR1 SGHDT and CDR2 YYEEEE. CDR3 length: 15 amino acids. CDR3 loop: CASSLLASGSGEQFF. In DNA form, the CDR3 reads TGTGCCAGCAGCTTGTTGGCTAGCGGGAGTGGCGAGCAGTTCTTC.

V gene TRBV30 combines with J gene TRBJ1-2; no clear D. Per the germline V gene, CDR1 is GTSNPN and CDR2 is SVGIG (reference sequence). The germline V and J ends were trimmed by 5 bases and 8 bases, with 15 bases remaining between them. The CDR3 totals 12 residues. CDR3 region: CAWGVPAGGYTF. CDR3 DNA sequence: TGTGCCTGGGGAGTCCCCGCCGGGGGCTACACCTTC.